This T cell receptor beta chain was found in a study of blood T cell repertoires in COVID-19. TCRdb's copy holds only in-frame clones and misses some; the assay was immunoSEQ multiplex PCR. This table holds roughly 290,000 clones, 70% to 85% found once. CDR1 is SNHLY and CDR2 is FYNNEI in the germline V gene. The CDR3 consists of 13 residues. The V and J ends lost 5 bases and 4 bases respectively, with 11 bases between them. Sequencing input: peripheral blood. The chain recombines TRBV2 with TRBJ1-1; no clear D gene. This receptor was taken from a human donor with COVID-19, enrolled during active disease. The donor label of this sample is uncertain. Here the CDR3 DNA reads TGTGCCAGCAGTCCGACTATGGGCACTGAAGCTTTCTTT. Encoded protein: CASSPTMGTEAFF. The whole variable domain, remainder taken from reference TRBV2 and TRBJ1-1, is EPEVTQTPSHQVTQMGQEVILRCVPISNHLYFYWYRQILGQKVEFLVSFYNNEISEKSEIFDDQFSVERPDGSNFTLKIRSTKLEDSAMYFCASSPTMGTEAFFGQGTRLTVV.